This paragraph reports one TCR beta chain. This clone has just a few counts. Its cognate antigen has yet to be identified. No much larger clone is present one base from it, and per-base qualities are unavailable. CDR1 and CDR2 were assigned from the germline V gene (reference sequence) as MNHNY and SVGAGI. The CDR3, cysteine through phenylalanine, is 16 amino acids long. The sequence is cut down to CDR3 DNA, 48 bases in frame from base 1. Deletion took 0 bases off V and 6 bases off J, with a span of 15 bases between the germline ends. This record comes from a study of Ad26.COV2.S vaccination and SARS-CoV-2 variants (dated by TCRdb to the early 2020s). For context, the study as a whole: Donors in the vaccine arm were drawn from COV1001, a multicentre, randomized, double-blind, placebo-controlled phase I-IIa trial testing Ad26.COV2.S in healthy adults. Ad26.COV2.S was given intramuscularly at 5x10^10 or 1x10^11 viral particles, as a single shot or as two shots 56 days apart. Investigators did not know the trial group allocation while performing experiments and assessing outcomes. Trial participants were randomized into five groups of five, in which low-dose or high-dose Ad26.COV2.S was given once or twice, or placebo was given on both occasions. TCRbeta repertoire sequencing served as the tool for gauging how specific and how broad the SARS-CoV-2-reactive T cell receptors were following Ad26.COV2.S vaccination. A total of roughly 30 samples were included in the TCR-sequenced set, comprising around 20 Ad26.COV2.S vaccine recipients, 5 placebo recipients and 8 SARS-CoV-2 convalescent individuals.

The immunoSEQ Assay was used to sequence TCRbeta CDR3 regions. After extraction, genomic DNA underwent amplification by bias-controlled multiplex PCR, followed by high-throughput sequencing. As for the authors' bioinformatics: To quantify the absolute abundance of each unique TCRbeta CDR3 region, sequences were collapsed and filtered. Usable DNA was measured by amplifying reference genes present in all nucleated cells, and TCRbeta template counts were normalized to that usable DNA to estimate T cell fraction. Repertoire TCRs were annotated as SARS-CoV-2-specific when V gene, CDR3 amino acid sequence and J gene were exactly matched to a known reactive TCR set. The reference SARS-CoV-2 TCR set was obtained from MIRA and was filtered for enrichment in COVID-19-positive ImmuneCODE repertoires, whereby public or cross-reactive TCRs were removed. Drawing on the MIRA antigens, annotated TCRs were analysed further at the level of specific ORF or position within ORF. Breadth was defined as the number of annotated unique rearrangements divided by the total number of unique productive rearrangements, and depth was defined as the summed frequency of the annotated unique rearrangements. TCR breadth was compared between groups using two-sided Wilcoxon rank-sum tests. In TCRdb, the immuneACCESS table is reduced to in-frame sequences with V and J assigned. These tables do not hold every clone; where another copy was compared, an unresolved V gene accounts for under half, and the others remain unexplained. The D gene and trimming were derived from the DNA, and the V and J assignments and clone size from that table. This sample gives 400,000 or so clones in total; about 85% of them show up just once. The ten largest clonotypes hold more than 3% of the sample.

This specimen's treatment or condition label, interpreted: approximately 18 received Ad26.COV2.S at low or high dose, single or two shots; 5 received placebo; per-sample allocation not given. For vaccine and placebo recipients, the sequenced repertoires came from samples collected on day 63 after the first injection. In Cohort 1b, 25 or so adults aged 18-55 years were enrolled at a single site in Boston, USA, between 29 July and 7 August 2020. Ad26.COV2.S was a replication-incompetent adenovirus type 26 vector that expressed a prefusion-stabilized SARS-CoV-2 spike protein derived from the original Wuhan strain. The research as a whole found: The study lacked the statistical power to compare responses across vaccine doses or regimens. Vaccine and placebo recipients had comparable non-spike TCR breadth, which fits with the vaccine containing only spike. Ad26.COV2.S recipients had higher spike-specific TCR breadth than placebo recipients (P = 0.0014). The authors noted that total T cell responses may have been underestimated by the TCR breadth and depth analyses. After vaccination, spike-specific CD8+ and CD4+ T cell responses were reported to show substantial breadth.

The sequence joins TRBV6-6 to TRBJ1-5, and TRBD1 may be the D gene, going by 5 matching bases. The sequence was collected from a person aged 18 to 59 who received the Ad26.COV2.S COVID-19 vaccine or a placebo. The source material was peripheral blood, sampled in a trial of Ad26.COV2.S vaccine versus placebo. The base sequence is TGTGCCAGCAGTTACTCTCAAGCGAGGGGATTTCAGCCCCAGCATTTT. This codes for CASSYSQARGFQPQHF.